This T cell receptor (beta chain) emerged from a study of shared clonotypes between healthy human individuals. Findings of the study overall: The researchers took only blood, and tissue repertoires probably look different.

Germline CDR1 reads MDHEN; CDR2 reads SYDVKM. CDR3 length: 14 amino acids. Trimming stripped 3 bases from V and 7 bases from J, with 10 bases between. Regarding this clone: Its antigen is not known.

Clones were sequenced by immunoSEQ multiplex PCR, and TCRdb holds only the in-frame ones, with some missing. The data show more than 2,000,000 clones, 85% to 95% seen once. Sequencing input: naive CD4+ T cells from PBMCs. Subset denoted: CD45RA+ positively selected. This receptor was taken from a young man in good health. Some clones in this sample may be carry-over from other donors' samples. V gene TRBV28 combines with J gene TRBJ1-6; weak D call: TRBD1 (5 bases). CDR3 amino acids: CASSLGQGNSPLHF. CDR3 DNA: TGTGCCAGCAGTTTGGGGCAGGGAAATTCACCCCTCCACTTT.